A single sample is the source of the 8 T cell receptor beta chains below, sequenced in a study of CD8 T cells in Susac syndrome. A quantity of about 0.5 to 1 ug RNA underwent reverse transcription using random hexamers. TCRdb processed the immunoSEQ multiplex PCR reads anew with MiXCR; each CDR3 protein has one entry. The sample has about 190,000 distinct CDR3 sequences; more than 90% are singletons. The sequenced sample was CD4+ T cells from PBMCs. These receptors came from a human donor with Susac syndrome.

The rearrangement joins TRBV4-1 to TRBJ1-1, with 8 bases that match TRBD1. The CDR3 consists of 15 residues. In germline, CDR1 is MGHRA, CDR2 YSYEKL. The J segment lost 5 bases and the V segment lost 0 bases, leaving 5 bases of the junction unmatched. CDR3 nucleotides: TGCGCCAGCAGCCAAGAGGCAGGGGGCGCAACTGAAGCTTTCTTT. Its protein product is CASSQEAGGATEAFF.

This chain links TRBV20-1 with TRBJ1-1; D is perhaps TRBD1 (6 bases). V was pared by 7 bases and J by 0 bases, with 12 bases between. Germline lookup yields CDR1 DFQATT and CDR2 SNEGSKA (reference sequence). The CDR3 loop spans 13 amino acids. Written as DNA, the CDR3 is TGCAGTGGTGGGGGGCCGATGAACACTGAAGCTTTCTTT. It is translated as CSGGGPMNTEAFF.

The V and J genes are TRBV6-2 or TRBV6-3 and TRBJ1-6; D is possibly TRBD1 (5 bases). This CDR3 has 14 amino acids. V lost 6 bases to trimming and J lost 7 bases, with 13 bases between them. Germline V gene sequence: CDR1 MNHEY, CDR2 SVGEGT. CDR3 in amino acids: CASSPRDGNSPLHF. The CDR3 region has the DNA TGTGCCAGCAGCCCACGGGACGGCAATTCACCCCTCCACTTT.

CDR3 loop: CSAPSVGGQGTLFDTF. As DNA, the CDR3 is TGCAGTGCGCCCTCAGTCGGGGGACAGGGGACGCTATTCGACACCTTC. The chain joins TRBV20-1 to TRBJ1-2; 10 bases line up with TRBD1. Germline CDR1 is DFQATT and CDR2 is SNEGSKA (reference sequence). V shed 6 bases, J shed 12 bases, and the junction held 22 bases outside the gene matches. CDR3 length equals 16 residues.

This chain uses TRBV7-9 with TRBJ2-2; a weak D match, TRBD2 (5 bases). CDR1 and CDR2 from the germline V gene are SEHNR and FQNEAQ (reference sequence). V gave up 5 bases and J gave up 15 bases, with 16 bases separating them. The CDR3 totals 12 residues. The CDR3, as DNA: TGTGCCAGCAGCGCACAACGGGGTATATTGTTTTTT. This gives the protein CASSAQRGILFF. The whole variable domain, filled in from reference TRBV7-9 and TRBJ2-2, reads DTGVSQNPRHKITKRGQNVTFRCDPISEHNRLYWYRQTLGQGPEFLTYFQNEAQLEKSRLLSDRFSAERPKGSFSTLEIQRTEQGDSAMYLCASSAQRGILFFGEGSRLTVL.

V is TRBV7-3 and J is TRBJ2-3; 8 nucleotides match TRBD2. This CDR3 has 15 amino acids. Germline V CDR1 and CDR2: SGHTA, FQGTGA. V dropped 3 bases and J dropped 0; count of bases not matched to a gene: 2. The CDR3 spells CASSFAGGSTDTQYF. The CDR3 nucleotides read TGTGCCAGCAGCTTTGCGGGGGGTAGCACAGATACGCAGTATTTT.

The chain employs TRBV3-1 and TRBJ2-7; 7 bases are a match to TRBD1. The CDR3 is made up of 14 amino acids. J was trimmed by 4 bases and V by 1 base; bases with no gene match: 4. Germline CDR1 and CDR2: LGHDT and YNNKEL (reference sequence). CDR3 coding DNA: TGTGCCAGCAGCCAAGGGTACAGGGGTTACGAGCAGTACTTC. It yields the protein CASSQGYRGYEQYF.

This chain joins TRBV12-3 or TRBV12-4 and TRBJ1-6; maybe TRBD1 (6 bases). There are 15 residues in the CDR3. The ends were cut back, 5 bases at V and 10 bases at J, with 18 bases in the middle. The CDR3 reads CASSPGGGVGSPLHF. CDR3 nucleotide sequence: TGTGCCAGCAGTCCGGGAGGGGGAGTGGGATCACCCCTCCACTTT.